This note documents a single T cell receptor beta chain sequence. This sample was included in a study of blood T cell repertoires in COVID-19. Only in-frame clones appear in the TCRdb table, and some are missing; sequencing was by immunoSEQ multiplex PCR. The sample carries some 200,000 clones, approximately 78% recorded once. The sequencing sample was made of PBMCs or T cells enriched from blood (not recorded which). The clonotype originates from a man aged 40-50 years who had recovered from COVID-19.

CDR3 DNA: TGTGCCAGCAGCTTAGCTACGACAGGGGACTCGCCCCTCACTAATGAAAAACTGTTTTTT. Its translation is CASSLATTGDSPLTNEKLFF. The J gene is TRBJ1-4, the V gene TRBV7-8; 8 bases fit TRBD1. CDR3 length: 20 residues. V trimming: 0 bases; J trimming: 2 bases; junction bases outside the gene matches: 14. CDR1 is SGHVS and CDR2 is FQNEAQ in the germline V gene.